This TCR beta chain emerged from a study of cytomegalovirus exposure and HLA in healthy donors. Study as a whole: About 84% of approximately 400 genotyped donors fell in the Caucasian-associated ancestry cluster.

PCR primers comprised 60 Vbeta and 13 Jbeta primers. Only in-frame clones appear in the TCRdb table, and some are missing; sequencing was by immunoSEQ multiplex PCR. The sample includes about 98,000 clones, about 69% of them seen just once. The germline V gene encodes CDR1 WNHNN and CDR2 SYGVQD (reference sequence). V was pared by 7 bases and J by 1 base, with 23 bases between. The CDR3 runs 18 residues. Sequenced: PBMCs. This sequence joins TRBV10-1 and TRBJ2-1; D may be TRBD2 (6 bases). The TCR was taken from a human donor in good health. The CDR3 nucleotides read TGCGCCAGCAACCTTTGGGGGAGGCCATATGATTCCTACAATGAGCAGTTCTTC. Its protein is CASNLWGRPYDSYNEQFF.